This T cell receptor beta chain was captured in a study of T-cell memory formation after mild COVID-19. Study results and limitations: Memory sampled before infection contained some responding clones, suggesting cross-reactive memory joined. Clonal second-wave expansions that peaked on day 37 had unconfirmed SARS-CoV-2 specificity. Among clones contracting day 15 to 85, CD4/CD8 was balanced, whereas later expanders leaned CD4+.

V was pared by 0 bases and J by 2 bases, with 5 bases between. This CDR3 spans 13 amino acids. Germline V lookup: CDR1 SGDLS, CDR2 YYNGEE. This clonotype has a count of ten or more. Its cognate antigen is unknown. TCRdb redid the calling of the 5' RACE reads with MiXCR, one entry per CDR3 protein. The table records 250,000 or so distinct CDR3 sequences, around 17% of them present only once. The source of this sequence is a man aged 18 to 30 who had mild COVID-19 (a few samples of this study predate the infection). Cell type and time point are not known. The V and J genes are TRBV9 and TRBJ2-5; possible D gene TRBD1, 5 bases. Sequences were obtained from PBMCs or a T cell subset sorted from them (not recorded which). The DNA of the CDR3 is TGTGCCAGCAGCGTAGCAGGGCAAGAGACCCAGTACTTC. Its translation is CASSVAGQETQYF. Supplemented by reference TRBV9 and TRBJ2-5, the full variable domain reads DSGVTQTPKHLITATGQRVTLRCSPRSGDLSVYWYQQSLDQGLQFLIQYYNGEERAKGNILERFSAQQFPDLHSELNLSSLELGDSALYFCASSVAGQETQYFGPGTRLLVL.